The 22 T cell receptor beta chains in this list originate from one sample, sequenced in a study of blood T cells in healthy people across ages. A second PCR, run for about 7 to 11 cycles, used a sample-barcoded 5' primer plus a J-beta primer mix. TCRdb re-derived calls from the 5' RACE reads in MiXCR, one entry per CDR3 protein. The sample comprises approximately 730,000 distinct CDR3 sequences, approximately 55% of which are singletons, and approximately 40% rests with the top ten. Material for sequencing was blood. The receptors derive from an elderly man in good health.

The genes are TRBV12-3 or TRBV12-4 and TRBJ1-2; D possibly corresponds to TRBD1 (5 bases). V was shortened by 4 bases and J by 6 bases, with 15 bases between the two germline ends. The length of the CDR3 is 14 residues. The CDR3 nucleotides read TGTGCCAGCAGTTCGCAGACGGGGCAAGATGGCTACACCTTC. It encodes CASSSQTGQDGYTF.

This chain joins TRBV12-3 or TRBV12-4 and TRBJ2-7, with TRBD2 matching 11 bases. CDR3 size: 15 residues. After removal of 6 bases from V and 5 bases from J, the junction contained 9 bases not matched to a gene. CDR3 sequence reads: CASRAQTSGAHEQYF. As DNA, the CDR3 is TGTGCCAGCAGGGCTCAGACTAGCGGGGCGCACGAGCAGTACTTC.

There are a few counts of this clonotype. This chain uses TRBV6-6 with TRBJ2-7, with 12 bases aligning to TRBD2. Germline values: CDR1 MNHNY, CDR2 SVGAGI (reference sequence). The CDR3 runs to 15 residues. With 4 bases clipped from V and 0 bases from J, the junction kept 1 base outside the gene matches. CDR3 residues: CASSWTSGTSYEQYF. Here the CDR3 DNA reads TGTGCCAGCAGTTGGACTAGCGGGACCTCCTACGAGCAGTACTTC.

This clonotype occurred a few times. The chain joins TRBV18 to TRBJ2-1; D possibly corresponds to TRBD1 (5 bases). The J call may be faulty, since TRBJ2-7 better matches the DNA end. Looked up from germline, CDR1 is KGHSH and CDR2 is LQKENI. This CDR3 comprises 14 residues. The CDR3 sequence is CASSLLTGDNEQYF. DNA of the CDR3: TGTGCCAGCTCACTTCTCACAGGAGACAATGAGCAGTACTTC.

This clonotype was seen once. This chain joins TRBV5-1 and TRBJ2-3; possibly TRBD2 for D (5 bases). The CDR3 contains 14 residues. Per germline, CDR1 SGHRS and CDR2 YFSETQ. V lost 0 bases to trimming and J lost 3 bases, with 8 bases between them. Here the CDR3 DNA reads TGCGCCAGCAGCTTGGTTCTAGCAACAGATACGCAGTATTTT. It encodes CASSLVLATDTQYF.

The chain links TRBV6-2 or TRBV6-3 to TRBJ2-5; TRBD2 might be the D (5 bases). The CDR3 contains 14 residues. V lost 5 bases and J 4 bases, leaving 14 bases between the germline ends. Germline CDR1 and CDR2: MNHEY and SVGEGT. The CDR3 sequence: CASSPVSGSETQYF. The CDR3 nucleotides read TGTGCCAGCAGTCCCGTCTCGGGGTCAGAGACCCAGTACTTC.

This clonotype has a handful of counts. The chain is built from TRBV4-1 and TRBJ2-6; 10 bases agree with TRBD1. The CDR3 consists of 17 residues. After removal of 5 bases from V and 0 bases from J, the junction contained 4 bases not matched to a gene. Germline V lookup: CDR1 MGHRA, CDR2 YSYEKL. The CDR3 sequence: CASSSGQGPSGANVLTF. The CDR3 region has the DNA TGCGCCAGCAGCTCGGGACAGGGGCCCTCTGGGGCCAACGTCCTGACTTTC.

This chain uses TRBV6-5 with TRBJ2-7; D gene uncertain. CDR1 and CDR2 from the germline V gene are MNHEY and SVGAGI. V dropped 5 bases and J dropped 0 bases, with 11 bases sitting between them. This CDR3 has 14 amino acids. CDR3 amino acids: CASSIQAGSYEQYF. The CDR3 DNA reads as TGTGCCAGCAGTATCCAGGCCGGCTCCTACGAGCAGTACTTC.

V and J are TRBV5-1 and TRBJ1-1; D is undetermined. Trimming left V 4 bases short and J 6 bases short, with 19 bases between. The CDR3 spans 15 residues. Germline V gene sequence: CDR1 SGHRS, CDR2 YFSETQ. The CDR3 region has the DNA TGCGCCAGCAGCCCCAGTTGGCTCAGTCCTTCTGAAGCTTTCTTT. Translating it yields CASSPSWLSPSEAFF.

V usage is TRBV7-2 and J usage is TRBJ2-2, with D possibly matching TRBD2 (6 bases). Germline values: CDR1 SGHTA, CDR2 FQGNSA. V shed 0 bases and J shed 6 bases, with 14 bases lying between them. There are 16 residues in the CDR3. This chain's CDR3 is CASSLALAGRAGELFF. CDR3 bases: TGTGCCAGCAGCTTAGCCCTCGCGGGGCGGGCCGGGGAGCTGTTTTTT.

The J gene is TRBJ2-1, the V gene TRBV15; D may be TRBD1 or TRBD2 (6 bases each). Germline CDR1 LNHNV, CDR2 YYDKDF (reference sequence). The CDR3 is 14 amino acids. V lost 5 bases to trimming and J lost 10 bases, with 18 bases between them. CDR3 bases: TGTGCCACCAGCCTAGGGGGAGGCTCCTACGAGCAGTTCTTC. This gives the protein CATSLGGGSYEQFF.

This sequence joins TRBV4-2 and TRBJ2-2, with D perhaps matching TRBD1 (5 bases). Germline V gene sequence: CDR1 LGHNA, CDR2 YNFKEQ. This CDR3 has 14 residues. Deletions cut 1 base from V and 7 bases from J, with 10 bases between. The CDR3 sequence is CASSQVDRGGELFF. DNA for the CDR3: TGTGCCAGCAGCCAAGTAGATAGGGGCGGGGAGCTGTTTTTT.

This chain uses TRBV6-1 with TRBJ2-5; D is possibly TRBD1 (5 bases). Trimming pared 4 bases from V and 1 base from J, leaving 10 bases between. Germline-derived CDR1 and CDR2 are MNHNS and SASEGT. The CDR3 is made up of 14 amino acids. CDR3 amino acids: CASSGARVQETQYF. For the CDR3, the DNA is TGTGCCAGCAGTGGAGCCAGGGTCCAAGAGACCCAGTACTTC.

The V call is TRBV20-1, the J call TRBJ1-6; 7 bases fit TRBD1. The CDR3 runs to 15 residues. The V segment lost 2 bases and the J segment 7 bases; nucleotides outside the gene matches: 8. CDR1 and CDR2 from the germline V gene are DFQATT and SNEGSKA (reference sequence). CDR3 sequence (DNA): TGCAGTGCTAGACATCCTCAGGGGGACAATTCACCCCTCCACTTT. Amino acid sequence: CSARHPQGDNSPLHF.

This clonotype has just a few counts. The rearrangement links TRBV5-1 to TRBJ2-3, with TRBD1 matching 8 bases. The junction had 17 bases not matched to a gene; V was cut back by 0 bases and J by 14 bases. The CDR3 runs to 16 residues. Germline lookup yields CDR1 SGHRS and CDR2 YFSETQ. The CDR3 loop is CASSLGQGWSRRYAYF. In DNA, the CDR3 is TGCGCCAGCAGCTTGGGACAGGGGTGGAGTAGGAGATACGCGTATTTT.

This clonotype occurred many times. V is TRBV6-1 and J is TRBJ2-7; 7 bases are a match to TRBD2. The J segment lost 2 bases and the V segment lost 3 bases, leaving 4 bases of the junction unmatched. The CDR3 sequence is 14 residues long. In germline, CDR1 is MNHNS, CDR2 SASEGT. The CDR3 reads CASSEREKTYEQYF. CDR3 sequence (DNA): TGTGCCAGCAGTGAGCGGGAGAAGACCTACGAGCAGTACTTC.

The chain uses TRBV29-1 and TRBJ2-2, with a weak D call TRBD2 (6 bases). Trimming stripped 7 bases from V and 4 bases from J, with 10 bases between. The germline gives CDR1 SQVTM, CDR2 ANQGSEA. The CDR3 has 12 amino acids. CDR3 DNA sequence: TGCAGCGCTCGGCGGGGCACCGGGGAGCTGTTTTTT. Encoded protein: CSARRGTGELFF.

The gene calls are TRBV18 and TRBJ1-2; D is unresolved. Deletions cut 1 base from V and 6 bases from J, with 9 bases between. The germline V gene encodes CDR1 KGHSH and CDR2 LQKENI. This CDR3 comprises 13 residues. The chain's CDR3 is CASSPLIGNGYTF. In DNA, the CDR3 is TGTGCCAGCTCACCACTCATCGGTAATGGCTACACCTTC.

This clonotype was observed at least ten times. The V and J genes are TRBV12-3 or TRBV12-4 and TRBJ2-5, with D possibly being TRBD2 (6 bases). Trimming removed 8 bases from V and 4 bases from J, with 14 bases in between. CDR3 length: 13 residues. The CDR3 here is CASQGDFGETQYF. The CDR3 DNA reads TGTGCCAGCCAAGGGGACTTCGGAGAGACCCAGTACTTC.

The rearrangement uses TRBV20-1 and TRBJ2-3; D gene ambiguous. This CDR3 is built from 15 residues. The V gene lost 3 bases and the J gene lost 2 bases, with 15 bases spanning the gap. Germline V CDR1 and CDR2: DFQATT, SNEGSKA (reference sequence). The CDR3 spells CSARGESKLTDTQYF. CDR3 nucleotide sequence: TGCAGTGCTAGGGGCGAGAGCAAACTCACAGATACGCAGTATTTT.

This clonotype was counted a few times. The gene calls are TRBV5-1 and TRBJ2-7, with 9 bases matching TRBD2. The CDR3 totals 16 residues. From germline, CDR1 is SGHRS and CDR2 YFSETQ. J lost 4 bases, V lost 0 bases, and 8 bases had no gene match. The CDR3 loop is CASSLVSSGTLYEQYF. In DNA, the CDR3 is TGCGCCAGCAGCTTGGTGTCTAGCGGGACACTTTACGAGCAGTACTTC. The whole variable domain, remainder taken from reference TRBV5-1 and TRBJ2-7, is KAGVTQTPRYLIKTRGQQVTLSCSPISGHRSVSWYQQTPGQGLQFLFEYFSETQRNKGNFPGRFSGRQFSNSRSEMNVSTLELGDSALYLCASSLVSSGTLYEQYFGPGTRLTVT.

The chain joins TRBV27 to TRBJ1-2, with no clear D. CDR3 length: 12 amino acids. V shed 3 bases and J shed 7 bases, with 9 bases lying between them. CDR1 and CDR2 (germline): MNHEY, SMNVEV (reference sequence). CDR3 DNA sequence: TGTGCCAGCAGTTTTAAGGGCGGTGGCTACACCTTC. Protein sequence: CASSFKGGGYTF.